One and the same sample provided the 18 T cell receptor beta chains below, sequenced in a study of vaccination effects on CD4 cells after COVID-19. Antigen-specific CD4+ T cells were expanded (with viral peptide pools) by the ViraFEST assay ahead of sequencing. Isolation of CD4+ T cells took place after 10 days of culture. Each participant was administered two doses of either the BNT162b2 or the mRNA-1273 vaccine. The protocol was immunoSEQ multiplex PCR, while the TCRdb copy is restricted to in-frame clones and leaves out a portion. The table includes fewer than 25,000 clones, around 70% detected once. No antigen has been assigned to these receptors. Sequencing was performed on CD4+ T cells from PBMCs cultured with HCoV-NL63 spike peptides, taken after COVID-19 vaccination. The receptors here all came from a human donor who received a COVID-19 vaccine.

The CDR3 DNA is TGTGCCAGCAGCTCAACAGGGGGCGGAGGTGGCGAGCAGTACTTC. It encodes CASSSTGGGGGEQYF. This rearrangement joins TRBV6-2 or TRBV6-3 to TRBJ2-7; 9 bases align to TRBD1. Germline trimming cut 6 bases from V and 6 bases from J; bases unmatched to any gene: 12. The germline gives CDR1 MNHEY, CDR2 SVGEGT. CDR3 length: 15 amino acids.

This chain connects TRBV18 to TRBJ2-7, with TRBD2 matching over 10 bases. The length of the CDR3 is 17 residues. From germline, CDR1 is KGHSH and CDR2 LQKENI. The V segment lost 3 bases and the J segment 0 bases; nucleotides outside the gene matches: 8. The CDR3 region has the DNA TGTGCCAGCTCACCTTCGGCTAGCGGGGGCCACTCCTACGAGCAGTACTTC. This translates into CASSPSASGGHSYEQYF.

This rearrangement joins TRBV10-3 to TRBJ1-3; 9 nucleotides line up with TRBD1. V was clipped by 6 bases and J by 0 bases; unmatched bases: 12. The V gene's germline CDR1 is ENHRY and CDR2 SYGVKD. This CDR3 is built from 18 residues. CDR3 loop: CAIRPGQGGGDSGNTIYF. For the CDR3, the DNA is TGTGCCATCAGGCCGGGACAGGGAGGGGGTGACTCTGGAAACACCATATATTTT.

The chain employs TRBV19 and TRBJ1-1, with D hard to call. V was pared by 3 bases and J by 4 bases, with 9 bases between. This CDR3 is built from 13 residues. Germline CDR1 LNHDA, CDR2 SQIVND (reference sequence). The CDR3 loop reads CASSIGEVTEAFF. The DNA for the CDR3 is TGTGCCAGTAGTATCGGGGAAGTCACTGAAGCTTTCTTT.

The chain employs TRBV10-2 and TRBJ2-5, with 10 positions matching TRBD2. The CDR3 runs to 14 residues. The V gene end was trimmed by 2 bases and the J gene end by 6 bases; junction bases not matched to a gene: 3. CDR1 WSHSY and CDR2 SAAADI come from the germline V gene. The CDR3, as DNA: TGCGCCAGCAGTGAGACTAGCGGGAAACAGACCCAGTACTTC. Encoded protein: CASSETSGKQTQYF.

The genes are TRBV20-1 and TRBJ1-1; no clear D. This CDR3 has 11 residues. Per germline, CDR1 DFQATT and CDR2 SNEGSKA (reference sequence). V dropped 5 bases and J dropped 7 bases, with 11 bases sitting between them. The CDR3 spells CSADAAGEAFF. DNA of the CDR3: TGCAGTGCTGATGCCGCAGGTGAAGCTTTCTTT.

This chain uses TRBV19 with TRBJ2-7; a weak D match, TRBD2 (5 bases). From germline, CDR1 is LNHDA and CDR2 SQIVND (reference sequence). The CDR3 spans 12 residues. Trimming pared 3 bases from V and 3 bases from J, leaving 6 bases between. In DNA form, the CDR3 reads TGTGCCAGTAGTATCGGAGGCTACGAGCAGTACTTC. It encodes CASSIGGYEQYF.

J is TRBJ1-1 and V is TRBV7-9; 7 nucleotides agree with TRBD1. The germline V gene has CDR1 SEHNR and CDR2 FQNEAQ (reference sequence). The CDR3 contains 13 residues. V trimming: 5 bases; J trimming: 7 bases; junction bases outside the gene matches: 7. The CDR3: CASSPRQGNEAFF. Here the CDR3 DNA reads TGTGCCAGCAGCCCCCGACAGGGCAATGAAGCTTTCTTT.

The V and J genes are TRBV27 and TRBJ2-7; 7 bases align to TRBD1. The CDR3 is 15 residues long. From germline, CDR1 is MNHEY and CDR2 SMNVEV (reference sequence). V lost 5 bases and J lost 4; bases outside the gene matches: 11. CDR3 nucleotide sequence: TGTGCCAGCAGTAGGACAGGTACGGTTCTTTACGAGCAGTACTTC. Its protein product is CASSRTGTVLYEQYF.

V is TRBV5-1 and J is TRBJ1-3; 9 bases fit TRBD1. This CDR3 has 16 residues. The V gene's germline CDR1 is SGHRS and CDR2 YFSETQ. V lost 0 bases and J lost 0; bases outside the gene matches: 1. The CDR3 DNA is TGCGCCAGCAGCTTGGTGGGACAGGGCTCTGGAAACACCATATATTTT. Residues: CASSLVGQGSGNTIYF.

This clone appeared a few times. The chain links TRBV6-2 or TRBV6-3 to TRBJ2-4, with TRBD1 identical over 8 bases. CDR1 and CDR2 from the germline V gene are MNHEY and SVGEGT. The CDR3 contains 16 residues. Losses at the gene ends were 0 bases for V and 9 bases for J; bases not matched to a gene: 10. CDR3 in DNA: TGTGCCAGCAGTTACTCGTCTGGACAGGGAATGGTCATTCAGTACTTC. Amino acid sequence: CASSYSSGQGMVIQYF.

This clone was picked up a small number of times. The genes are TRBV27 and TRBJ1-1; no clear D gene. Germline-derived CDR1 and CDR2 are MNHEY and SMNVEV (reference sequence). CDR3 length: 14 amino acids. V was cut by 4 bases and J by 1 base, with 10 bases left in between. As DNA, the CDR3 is TGTGCCAGCAGTTGGTTGGGCCCGAACACTGAAGCTTTCTTT. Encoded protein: CASSWLGPNTEAFF.

The CDR3 DNA reads TGTGCCAGCAGTGGGCCTACAGTGAACACTGAAGCTTTCTTT. The encoded protein is CASSGPTVNTEAFF. The chain employs TRBV25-1 and TRBJ1-1, with D uncertain. Trimming cost V 4 bases and J 0 bases, with 9 bases left between them. Germline V CDR1 and CDR2: MGHDK, SYGVNS. This CDR3 comprises 14 residues. Supplemented by reference TRBV25-1 and TRBJ1-1, the full variable domain reads EADIYQTPRYLVIGTGKKITLECSQTMGHDKMYWYQQDPGMELHLIHYSYGVNSTEKGDLSSESTVSRIRTEHFPLTLESARPSHTSQYLCASSGPTVNTEAFFGQGTRLTVV.

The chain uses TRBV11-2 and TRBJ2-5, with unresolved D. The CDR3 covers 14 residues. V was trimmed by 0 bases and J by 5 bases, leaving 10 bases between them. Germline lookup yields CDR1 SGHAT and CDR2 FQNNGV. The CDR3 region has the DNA TGTGCCAGCAGCTTAGATCTTTTTTTGGAGACCCAGTACTTC. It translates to CASSLDLFLETQYF.

CDR3 nucleotides: TGTGCCAGCAGTGTAGGAGGGGGGCTCTATGGCTACACCTTC. The encoded protein is CASSVGGGLYGYTF. This chain links TRBV2 with TRBJ1-2; perhaps TRBD1 as D (6 bases). This CDR3 contains 14 residues. Germline V gives CDR1 SNHLY, CDR2 FYNNEI. Trimming cost V 4 bases and J 4 bases, with 13 bases left between them. Full variable domain (rest looked up from reference TRBV2 and TRBJ1-2): EPEVTQTPSHQVTQMGQEVILRCVPISNHLYFYWYRQILGQKVEFLVSFYNNEISEKSEIFDDQFSVERPDGSNFTLKIRSTKLEDSAMYFCASSVGGGLYGYTFGSGTRLTVV.

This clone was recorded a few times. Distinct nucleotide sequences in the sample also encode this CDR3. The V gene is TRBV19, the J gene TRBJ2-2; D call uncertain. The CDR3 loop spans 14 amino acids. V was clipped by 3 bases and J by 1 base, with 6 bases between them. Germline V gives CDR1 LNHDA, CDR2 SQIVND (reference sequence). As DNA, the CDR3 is TGTGCCAGTAGTATTTGGGGGAACACCGGGGAGCTGTTTTTT. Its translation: CASSIWGNTGELFF.

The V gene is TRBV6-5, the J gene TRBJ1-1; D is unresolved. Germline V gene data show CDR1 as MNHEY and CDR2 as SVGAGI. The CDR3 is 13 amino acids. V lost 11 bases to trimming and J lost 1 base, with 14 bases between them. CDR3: CAVKIRRNTEAFF. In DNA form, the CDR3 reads TGTGCCGTCAAGATCAGGAGGAACACTGAAGCTTTCTTT.

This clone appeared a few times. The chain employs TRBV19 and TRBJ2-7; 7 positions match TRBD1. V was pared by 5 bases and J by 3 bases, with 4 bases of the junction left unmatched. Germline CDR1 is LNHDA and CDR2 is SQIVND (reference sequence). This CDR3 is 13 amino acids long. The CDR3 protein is CASSGRQGYEQYF. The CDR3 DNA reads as TGTGCCAGTAGTGGAAGACAGGGCTACGAGCAGTACTTC.